This TCR beta chain was recovered during a study of T cell changes during pregnancy in multiple sclerosis. This CDR3 has 13 amino acids. The germline gives CDR1 MNHEY, CDR2 SVGAGI. The V end lost 10 bases, the J end lost 3 bases, and 16 bases lay between the germline ends. Produced via immunoSEQ multiplex PCR; TCRdb's table is partial and in-frame only. Of under 60,000 clones in the sample, 80% to 95% were seen once. V gene TRBV6-5 combines with J gene TRBJ2-7, with D hard to call. Source: CD4+ T cells from peripheral blood mononuclear cells, taken after pregnancy. The TCR was taken from a female donor with multiple sclerosis, enrolled in a pregnancy study. CDR3 region: CATKQSRNYEQYF. The CDR3 DNA reads TGTGCCACTAAGCAATCCCGCAACTACGAGCAGTACTTC.